Following are 29 T cell receptor beta chains from one sample sequenced in a study of T cells in narcolepsy. Repertoires were generated with immunoSEQ multiplex PCR, while TCRdb's copy carries only in-frame clones and drops some. The top ten clones hold around 0.83% of a sample with roughly 34,000 clones, around 87% of them seen once. Input material: CD45RA- memory CD4+ T cells from PBMCs. The receptors stem from a human donor with narcolepsy.

The rearrangement links TRBV7-3 to TRBJ2-6; tentatively, D is TRBD1 (5 bases). V was clipped by 5 bases and J by 1 base, with 12 bases between them. There are 16 residues in the CDR3. The germline V gene encodes CDR1 SGHTA and CDR2 FQGTGA. This CDR3 reads CASSKGIDSGANVLTF. CDR3 coding DNA: TGTGCCAGCAGCAAGGGGATAGATTCTGGGGCCAACGTCCTGACTTTC.

The chain uses TRBV4-3 and TRBJ2-7; 13 bases are a match to TRBD2. The CDR3 runs to 15 residues. Trimming took 2 bases from V and 4 from J; bases not matched to a gene: 2. Per germline, CDR1 LGHNA and CDR2 YSLEER. CDR3 bases: TGCGCCAGCAGCCAAACACTAGCGGGAGGGTACGAGCAGTACTTC. Protein: CASSQTLAGGYEQYF.

The gene calls are TRBV7-2 and TRBJ1-5; possibly TRBD1 for D (6 bases). V was pared by 5 bases and J by 9 bases, with 20 bases between. CDR1 and CDR2 (germline): SGHTA, FQGNSA. CDR3 length: 15 amino acids. CDR3 DNA: TGTGCCAGCAGCACTAGTGCGGGGGGGGGCGCGCCCCAGCATTTT. Its translation is CASSTSAGGGAPQHF.

The rearrangement links TRBV9 to TRBJ1-5; D gene ambiguous. Germline CDR1 is SGDLS and CDR2 is YYNGEE. V lost 0 bases and J 6 bases, leaving 10 bases between the germline ends. The CDR3 is 14 residues long. As DNA, the CDR3 is TGTGCCAGCAGCGTAGGAGGGAGAGGTCAGCCCCAGCATTTT. Its translation is CASSVGGRGQPQHF.

The genes are TRBV2 and TRBJ2-7; a possible D gene is TRBD1 (6 bases). Germline-derived CDR1 and CDR2 are SNHLY and FYNNEI. Trimming cost V 5 bases and J 4 bases, with 9 bases left between them. CDR3 length: 12 amino acids. CDR3 in amino acids: CASSNTGYEQYF. In DNA, the CDR3 is TGTGCCAGCAGTAATACAGGGTACGAGCAGTACTTC.

This chain links TRBV28 with TRBJ2-1, with unresolved D. The CDR3 totals 15 residues. The V gene's germline CDR1 is MDHEN and CDR2 SYDVKM. Trimming took off 5 bases at V and 0 bases at J, with 11 bases between the two ends. CDR3 nucleotide sequence: TGTGCCAGCAGTGGGGTAGCCACCTCCTACAATGAGCAGTTCTTC. Encoded protein: CASSGVATSYNEQFF.

V usage is TRBV27 and J usage is TRBJ1-2; D ambiguous. With 3 bases removed from V and 2 bases from J, the gap between germline ends came to 10 bases. The CDR3 runs 14 residues. CDR1 MNHEY and CDR2 SMNVEV come from the germline V gene (reference sequence). DNA of the CDR3: TGTGCCAGCAGTTTGGCGGGGTCCAACTATGGCTACACCTTC. This codes for CASSLAGSNYGYTF.

The V call is TRBV5-1, the J call TRBJ1-1; D may be TRBD1 (5 bases). This CDR3 has 15 residues. In germline, CDR1 is SGHRS, CDR2 YFSETQ. The V and J ends lost 4 bases and 1 base respectively, with 14 bases between them. The CDR3 here is CASSLVAGTNTEAFF. CDR3 bases: TGCGCCAGCAGCCTCGTGGCGGGGACGAACACTGAAGCTTTCTTT.

Note on this clone: The sample carries other DNA sequences with the same CDR3. The chain couples TRBV29-1 to TRBJ2-5; possibly TRBD1 for D (6 bases). With 4 bases removed from V and 2 bases from J, the gap between germline ends came to 8 bases. The CDR3 has 12 amino acids. Germline lookup yields CDR1 SQVTM and CDR2 ANQGSEA. This CDR3 is CSVARGQETQYF. Here the CDR3 DNA reads TGCAGCGTTGCGAGGGGGCAAGAGACCCAGTACTTC. Full variable domain (missing parts from reference TRBV29-1 and TRBJ2-5): SAVISQKPSRDICQRGTSLTIQCQVDSQVTMMFWYRQQPGQSLTLIATANQGSEATYESGFVIDKFPISRPNLTFSTLTVSNMSPEDSSIYLCSVARGQETQYFGPGTRLLVL.

The chain links TRBV11-2 to TRBJ2-3; 9 bases line up with TRBD1. Germline V gene sequence: CDR1 SGHAT, CDR2 FQNNGV. V was clipped by 2 bases and J by 1 base; unmatched bases: 1. The CDR3 has 15 residues. In DNA, the CDR3 is TGTGCCAGCAGCTTAAACAGGGGGCGCACAGATACGCAGTATTTT. Protein sequence: CASSLNRGRTDTQYF.

CDR3 nucleotide sequence: TGTGCCAGCAGCTCGGGGACAGGAGTACACTCTGGGGCCAACGTCCTGACTTTC. Its protein product is CASSSGTGVHSGANVLTF. The chain has TRBV11-2 and TRBJ2-6, with 8 bases fitting TRBD1. Germline V lookup: CDR1 SGHAT, CDR2 FQNNGV. The CDR3 totals 18 residues. Trimming took 4 bases from V and 0 from J; bases not matched to a gene: 8.

The gene calls are TRBV18 and TRBJ1-6; a possible D gene is TRBD1 (6 bases). V was shortened by 1 base and J by 5 bases, with 9 bases between the two germline ends. Per germline, CDR1 KGHSH and CDR2 LQKENI. The CDR3 contains 15 residues. The CDR3 loop reads CASSPRWTDNSPLHF. The CDR3 DNA follows: TGTGCCAGCTCACCACGGTGGACAGATAATTCACCCCTCCACTTT.

This clone was observed a handful of times. This chain uses TRBV5-4 with TRBJ2-7; 9 positions agree with TRBD1. Germline V lookup: CDR1 SGHNT, CDR2 YYREEE (reference sequence). This CDR3 contains 14 residues. The V segment lost 2 bases and the J segment 3 bases; nucleotides outside the gene matches: 3. The CDR3 reads CASSFWDRDYEQYF. The CDR3 nucleotides are TGTGCCAGCAGCTTCTGGGACAGGGACTACGAGCAGTACTTC.

This chain connects TRBV7-8 to TRBJ2-3, with 7 bases aligning to TRBD2. V lost 7 bases and J lost 5; bases outside the gene matches: 12. This CDR3 is 15 amino acids long. The germline CDR1 and CDR2 sequences are SGHVS and FQNEAQ. In nucleotides, the CDR3 is TGTGCCAGCACCCAGTGGGGGAGGGCCGAAGATACGCAGTATTTT. It codes for CASTQWGRAEDTQYF.

The rearrangement uses TRBV29-1 and TRBJ2-7; 9 positions agree with TRBD1. Per germline, CDR1 SQVTM and CDR2 ANQGSEA. After removal of 7 bases from V and 5 bases from J, the junction contained 9 bases not matched to a gene. There are 13 residues in the CDR3. Here the CDR3 reads CSAPGQGGNEQYF. In DNA form, the CDR3 reads TGCAGCGCACCGGGACAGGGAGGTAACGAGCAGTACTTC.

Turning to this clone: The germline gene is not matched at one end of the junction; a read error may be the cause. V gene TRBV7-2 combines with J gene TRBJ2-2; maybe TRBD2 (5 bases). CDR3 size: 13 residues. Germline V gene lookup returns CDR1 SGHTA and CDR2 FQGNSA. DNA for the CDR3: TGTGCCACCAGCCGGACGGGGTCCGGGGAGCTGTTTTTT. It codes for CATSRTGSGELFF. The variable domain in full, completed from reference TRBV7-2 and TRBJ2-2, reads GAGVSQSPSNKVTEKGKDVELRCDPISGHTALYWYRQSLGQGLEFLIYFQGNSAPDKSGLPSDRFSAERTGGSVSTLTIQRTQQEDSAVYLCATSRTGSGELFFGEGSRLTVL.

The J gene is TRBJ2-7, the V gene TRBV6-1; D not resolved. The V gene's germline CDR1 is MNHNS and CDR2 SASEGT. V lost 6 bases and J 0 bases, leaving 12 bases between the germline ends. This CDR3 is 14 amino acids long. This CDR3 is CASRIQYSSYEQYF. The CDR3 coding sequence is TGTGCCAGCAGGATCCAGTACTCCTCCTACGAGCAGTACTTC.

The chain employs TRBV15 and TRBJ1-2; D is undetermined. The germline V and J ends were trimmed by 0 bases and 4 bases, with 9 bases remaining between them. The germline gives CDR1 LNHNV, CDR2 YYDKDF (reference sequence). The CDR3 is made up of 14 amino acids. Here the CDR3 reads CATSRDGAVYGYTF. DNA of the CDR3: TGTGCCACCAGCAGAGATGGAGCAGTCTATGGCTACACCTTC.

V usage is TRBV13 and J usage is TRBJ2-7, with D unresolved. Germline V gives CDR1 PRHDT, CDR2 FYEKMQ (reference sequence). The CDR3 spans 13 residues. Between the trimmed V and J ends, which lost 5 bases and 2 bases, there was a span of 10 bases. The CDR3 nucleotides are TGTGCCAGCAGCCCTCTAGGAGCCTACGAGCAGTACTTC. Its protein product is CASSPLGAYEQYF. Full variable domain (remainder filled in from reference TRBV13 and TRBJ2-7): AAGVIQSPRHLIKEKRETATLKCYPIPRHDTVYWYQQGPGQDPQFLISFYEKMQSDKGSIPDRFSAQQFSDYHSELNMSSLELGDSALYFCASSPLGAYEQYFGPGTRLTVT.

Here the CDR3 DNA reads TGTGCCAGCAGCTTATTCAGGGGAGACAACACCGGGGAGCTGTTTTTT. Translating it yields CASSLFRGDNTGELFF. This sequence joins TRBV13 and TRBJ2-2; TRBD1 is a possible D gene (6 bases). The CDR3 extends over 16 amino acids. V lost 2 bases to trimming and J lost 2 bases, with 12 bases between them. Germline V gene lookup returns CDR1 PRHDT and CDR2 FYEKMQ (reference sequence).

The genes are TRBV20-1 and TRBJ2-1; a possible D gene is TRBD2 (5 bases). Germline V gene data show CDR1 as DFQATT and CDR2 as SNEGSKA (reference sequence). CDR3 size: 10 residues. Deletions cut 6 bases from V and 7 bases from J, with 7 bases between. CDR3 amino acids: CSAWRNEQFF. The CDR3 DNA is TGCAGTGCCTGGAGGAATGAGCAGTTCTTC.

The chain carries TRBV9 and TRBJ2-1, with 9 nucleotides matching TRBD1. This CDR3 spans 17 amino acids. The V gene end was trimmed by 0 bases and the J gene end by 7 bases; junction bases not matched to a gene: 11. The germline gives CDR1 SGDLS, CDR2 YYNGEE. The CDR3 sequence: CASSVDQGQGVMNEQFF. As DNA, the CDR3 is TGTGCCAGCAGCGTAGACCAGGGACAGGGAGTCATGAATGAGCAGTTCTTC.

This chain joins TRBV7-6 and TRBJ2-3; 11 nucleotides line up with TRBD2. The V gene end was trimmed by 1 base and the J gene end by 5 bases; junction bases not matched to a gene: 5. The germline V gene encodes CDR1 SGHVS and CDR2 FNYEAQ. This CDR3 has 16 residues. The CDR3 region is CASSLVASGRIDTQYF. The CDR3 DNA follows: TGTGCCAGCAGCTTAGTGGCTAGCGGGAGGATAGATACGCAGTATTTT.

The chain is built from TRBV9 and TRBJ2-5; D uncertain. The CDR3 sequence is 11 residues long. The germline V gene has CDR1 SGDLS and CDR2 YYNGEE. V dropped 3 bases and J dropped 4 bases, with 4 bases sitting between them. DNA of the CDR3: TGTGCCAGCAGCGACCGAGAGACCCAGTACTTC. Amino acid sequence: CASSDRETQYF.

The J gene is TRBJ2-1, the V gene TRBV5-5, with 9 bases fitting TRBD1. The CDR3 contains 16 residues. V was pared by 0 bases and J by 6 bases, with 7 bases of the junction left unmatched. CDR1 and CDR2 from the germline V gene are SGHKS and YYEKEE (reference sequence). The CDR3 here is CASSLEGTGPPNEQFF. The CDR3 DNA reads as TGTGCCAGCAGCTTGGAAGGGACAGGGCCACCCAATGAGCAGTTCTTC.

V and J are TRBV7-9 and TRBJ2-1; 10 nucleotides agree with TRBD2. The CDR3 runs 14 residues. V shed 4 bases, J shed 10 bases, and the junction held 7 bases outside the gene matches. In germline, CDR1 is SEHNR, CDR2 FQNEAQ (reference sequence). The CDR3 reads CASSSPLAGVEQFF. In DNA form, the CDR3 reads TGTGCCAGCAGCTCCCCCCTAGCGGGAGTCGAGCAGTTCTTC.

This rearrangement joins TRBV5-4 to TRBJ2-7; the D call may be TRBD1 or TRBD2 (5 bases each). Germline values: CDR1 SGHNT, CDR2 YYREEE (reference sequence). The V gene lost 0 bases and the J gene lost 3 bases, with 16 bases spanning the gap. The CDR3 extends over 16 amino acids. The CDR3 protein is CASSLGGSFKGYEQYF. In DNA, the CDR3 is TGTGCCAGCAGCTTGGGGGGGTCATTTAAGGGCTACGAGCAGTACTTC. The full variable domain, completed using reference TRBV5-4 and TRBJ2-7, is ETGVTQSPTHLIKTRGQQVTLRCSSQSGHNTVSWYQQALGQGPQFIFQYYREEENGRGNFPPRFSGLQFPNYSSELNVNALELDDSALYLCASSLGGSFKGYEQYFGPGTRLTVT.

The rearrangement uses TRBV6-1 and TRBJ2-1, with a possible D match to TRBD2 (5 bases). Trimming took off 1 base at V and 14 bases at J, with 15 bases between the two ends. The CDR3 is made up of 13 amino acids. Germline assignment: CDR1 MNHNS and CDR2 SASEGT. CDR3 region: CASSEGATRTKFF. The CDR3 region has the DNA TGTGCCAGCAGTGAAGGTGCAACTAGGACCAAGTTCTTC.

The V and J genes are TRBV19 and TRBJ1-2, with D uncertain. This CDR3 has 14 residues. The V gene's germline CDR1 is LNHDA and CDR2 SQIVND (reference sequence). The V end lost 5 bases, the J end lost 4 bases, and 14 bases lay between the germline ends. The CDR3: CASSLSAVGYGYTF. CDR3 nucleotide sequence: TGTGCCAGTAGTTTGAGCGCAGTCGGCTATGGCTACACCTTC.